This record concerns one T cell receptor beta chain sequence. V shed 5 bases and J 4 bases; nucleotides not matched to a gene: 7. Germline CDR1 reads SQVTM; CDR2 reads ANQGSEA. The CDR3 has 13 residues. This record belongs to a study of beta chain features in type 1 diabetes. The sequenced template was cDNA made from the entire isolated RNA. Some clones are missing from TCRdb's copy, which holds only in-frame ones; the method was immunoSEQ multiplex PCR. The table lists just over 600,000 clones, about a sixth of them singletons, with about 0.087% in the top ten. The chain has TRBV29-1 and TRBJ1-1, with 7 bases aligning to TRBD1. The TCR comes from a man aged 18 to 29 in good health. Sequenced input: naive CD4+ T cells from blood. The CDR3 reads CSVSRQGGTEAFF. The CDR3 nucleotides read TGCAGCGTTTCTCGACAGGGCGGCACTGAAGCTTTCTTT.